The next 26 T cell receptor beta chains were all read from a single sample in a study of identical twins. TCRdb processed the 5' RACE reads anew with MiXCR; each CDR3 protein has one entry. The table records fewer than 550,000 distinct CDR3 sequences, roughly 15% of them present only once. These data were also filed under a second study, of yellow fever vaccine responses in identical twins.

Sequencing was done on a sample of CD4+ T cells sorted from blood. The receptor set was obtained from a woman aged 18-29 years in good health.

This clonotype was picked up a small number of times. The chain carries TRBV12-3 or TRBV12-4 and TRBJ2-5; 12 nucleotides line up with TRBD2. This CDR3 contains 17 residues. Trimming cost V 5 bases and J 0 bases; bases outside gene matches: 7. The CDR3: CASSLGLAGPYQETQYF. CDR3 bases: TGTGCCAGCAGTCTAGGACTAGCGGGACCGTACCAAGAGACCCAGTACTTC.

This rearrangement joins TRBV5-1 to TRBJ2-4; the match to TRBD1 covers 9 bases. The CDR3 contains 14 residues. Germline-derived CDR1 and CDR2 are SGHRS and YFSETQ. Trimming took 4 bases from V and 4 from J; bases not matched to a gene: 3. The CDR3 region has the DNA TGCGCCAGCAGCCAGGGGACAGGGAAAAACATTCAGTACTTC. Translating it yields CASSQGTGKNIQYF. Based on the CDR3 plus reference TRBV5-1 and TRBJ2-4, the full variable domain is KAGVTQTPRYLIKTRGQQVTLSCSPISGHRSVSWYQQTPGQGLQFLFEYFSETQRNKGNFPGRFSGRQFSNSRSEMNVSTLELGDSALYLCASSQGTGKNIQYFGAGTRLSVL.

This clonotype occurred many times. The gene calls are TRBV11-1 and TRBJ2-1; 13 bases are shared with TRBD2. The germline gives CDR1 SGHAT, CDR2 FQDESV (reference sequence). Trimming at V came to 4 bases and at J to 4 bases, leaving 10 bases not matched to a gene. This CDR3 comprises 18 residues. The CDR3 DNA follows: TGTGCCAGCAGCTCCCGAAAAGGGACTAGCGGGGTATACAATGAGCAGTTCTTC. The encoded protein is CASSSRKGTSGVYNEQFF.

The chain uses TRBV7-2 and TRBJ2-1, with TRBD2 matching over 10 bases. The CDR3 is 17 amino acids. With V trimmed by 5 bases and J by 4 bases, 11 bases remained unmatched. The germline gives CDR1 SGHTA, CDR2 FQGNSA. CDR3 bases: TGTGCCAGCAGCCAAGAAAGAACTAGCGGGGATTACAATGAGCAGTTCTTC. Its translation: CASSQERTSGDYNEQFF.

The chain uses TRBV2 and TRBJ1-1; TRBD1 is a possible D gene (5 bases). Germline-derived CDR1 and CDR2 are SNHLY and FYNNEI. Trimming cost V 7 bases and J 6 bases, with 15 bases left between them. CDR3 length: 13 amino acids. The CDR3 sequence: CASTSREDAEAFF. As DNA, the CDR3 is TGTGCCAGCACCAGCAGGGAGGACGCTGAAGCTTTCTTT. Combining the CDR3 with reference TRBV2 and TRBJ1-1 gives the whole variable domain EPEVTQTPSHQVTQMGQEVILRCVPISNHLYFYWYRQILGQKVEFLVSFYNNEISEKSEIFDDQFSVERPDGSNFTLKIRSTKLEDSAMYFCASTSREDAEAFFGQGTRLTVV.

This clonotype was picked up many times. The chain carries TRBV3-1 and TRBJ2-7; D not resolved. CDR1 is LGHDT and CDR2 is YNNKEL in the germline V gene (reference sequence). Between the trimmed V and J ends, which lost 5 bases and 6 bases, there was a span of 8 bases. This CDR3 has 11 amino acids. The CDR3 nucleotides read TGTGCCAGCAGCTCCGATATCGAGCAGTACTTC. Its protein is CASSSDIEQYF.

J is TRBJ2-3 and V is TRBV20-1; no clear D. This CDR3 is built from 14 residues. Germline CDR1 reads DFQATT; CDR2 reads SNEGSKA (reference sequence). V lost 2 bases and J 2 bases, leaving 11 bases between the germline ends. In nucleotides, the CDR3 is TGCAGTGCTAGATGGCAGCTAAACACAGATACGCAGTATTTT. This sequence encodes CSARWQLNTDTQYF.

The chain employs TRBV28 and TRBJ2-1; 9 positions agree with TRBD1. Germline lookup yields CDR1 MDHEN and CDR2 SYDVKM. There are 15 residues in the CDR3. The trim removed 6 bases at V and 9 bases at J, leaving 12 bases unmatched. CDR3 protein: CASSPNRGQDSEQFF. DNA of the CDR3: TGTGCCAGCAGCCCAAACAGGGGGCAGGACAGTGAGCAGTTCTTC.

Comment on this clonotype: Mismatch with germline at one junction end may stem from a read error. The V gene is TRBV28, the J gene TRBJ2-1; D gene ambiguous. CDR1 is MDHEN, CDR2 SYDVKM, per germline. This CDR3 has 11 amino acids. CDR3 nucleotide sequence: TGTTCCAGCAGTGTCCACAATGAGCAGTTCTTC. This translates into CSSSVHNEQFF.

The CDR3 is CASSAGGHLTEAFF. The CDR3 DNA sequence: TGTGCCAGCAGCGCCGGGGGCCACCTCACTGAAGCTTTCTTT. The chain joins TRBV5-8 to TRBJ1-1, with D possibly TRBD1 on 6 matching bases. In germline, CDR1 is SGHTS, CDR2 YDEGEE. This CDR3 region has 14 residues. V dropped 4 bases and J dropped 4 bases, with 14 bases sitting between them.

The chain couples TRBV7-9 to TRBJ2-3; D gene uncertain. CDR3 length: 14 amino acids. V gave up 5 bases and J gave up 0 bases, with 9 bases separating them. Germline V gene data show CDR1 as SEHNR and CDR2 as FQNEAQ (reference sequence). The CDR3 loop is CASSPDVSTDTQYF. The CDR3 nucleotides read TGTGCCAGCAGCCCCGACGTGAGCACAGATACGCAGTATTTT. Complete variable domain (other parts from reference TRBV7-9 and TRBJ2-3): DTGVSQNPRHKITKRGQNVTFRCDPISEHNRLYWYRQTLGQGPEFLTYFQNEAQLEKSRLLSDRFSAERPKGSFSTLEIQRTEQGDSAMYLCASSPDVSTDTQYFGPGTRLTVL.

V is TRBV20-1 and J is TRBJ2-5; TRBD1 agrees at 9 bases. The CDR3 contains 14 residues. Germline V gives CDR1 DFQATT, CDR2 SNEGSKA (reference sequence). Trimming cost V 8 bases and J 2 bases; bases outside gene matches: 9. The CDR3 region is CSTVRDRAQETQYF. The CDR3 region has the DNA TGCAGTACCGTCCGGGACAGGGCACAAGAGACCCAGTACTTC.

This clonotype was seen at least ten times. The chain employs TRBV19 and TRBJ1-4; 7 positions agree with TRBD1. V gave up 5 bases and J gave up 5 bases; unmatched junction bases: 5. CDR1 is LNHDA, CDR2 SQIVND, per germline (reference sequence). CDR3 length: 14 residues. In DNA, the CDR3 is TGTGCCAGTAGTCCGGACAGGTCAAATGAAAAACTGTTTTTT. Translating it yields CASSPDRSNEKLFF.

The chain uses TRBV28 and TRBJ2-7, with 8 nucleotides matching TRBD2. The germline gives CDR1 MDHEN, CDR2 SYDVKM. The V segment lost 6 bases and the J segment 5 bases; nucleotides outside the gene matches: 6. This CDR3 has 13 amino acids. The CDR3 loop is CASRSGSLNEQYF. The CDR3 DNA is TGTGCCAGCAGAAGCGGGAGTTTGAACGAGCAGTACTTC.

This clonotype showed up just a few times. The chain carries TRBV7-9 and TRBJ2-2; the D gene is possibly TRBD1 (5 bases). Trimming removed 2 bases at V and 3 bases at J, with 7 bases between. Germline CDR1 SEHNR, CDR2 FQNEAQ (reference sequence). The CDR3 spans 14 residues. CDR3 sequence (DNA): TGTGCCAGCAGCTTACAACAGGACACCGGGGAGCTGTTTTTT. Encoded protein: CASSLQQDTGELFF.

This clonotype was detected only once. The chain combines TRBV20-1 with TRBJ2-4; 11 bases agree with TRBD1. V was clipped by 3 bases and J by 0 bases; unmatched bases: 10. Germline CDR1 is DFQATT and CDR2 is SNEGSKA (reference sequence). The CDR3 totals 18 residues. CDR3 protein: CSARDRGRDYLAKNIQYF. Here the CDR3 DNA reads TGCAGTGCTAGGGACAGGGGGCGAGATTACCTAGCCAAAAACATTCAGTACTTC.

This chain joins TRBV5-1 and TRBJ2-5, with 7 bases fitting TRBD1. There are 14 residues in the CDR3. V shed 6 bases, J shed 5 bases, and the junction held 10 bases outside the gene matches. Looked up from germline, CDR1 is SGHRS and CDR2 is YFSETQ. This CDR3 reads CASTVQQGQETQYF. The CDR3 DNA is TGCGCCAGCACCGTACAACAGGGGCAGGAGACCCAGTACTTC.

The chain has TRBV4-1 and TRBJ1-1; 12 bases are shared with TRBD1. The V segment lost 1 base and the J segment 4 bases; nucleotides outside the gene matches: 7. CDR3 size: 17 residues. CDR1 is MGHRA and CDR2 is YSYEKL in the germline V gene. The CDR3 DNA sequence: TGCGCCAGCAGCCAAGCGTACGGGACAGGGGGCTCCACTGAAGCTTTCTTT. This encodes CASSQAYGTGGSTEAFF.

The CDR3 loop reads CSVANGNTEAFF. CDR3 coding DNA: TGCAGCGTTGCGAACGGGAACACTGAAGCTTTCTTT. This chain connects TRBV29-1 to TRBJ1-1; D is ambiguous. CDR3 length: 12 residues. Germline CDR1 SQVTM, CDR2 ANQGSEA. The ends were cut back, 4 bases at V and 1 base at J, with 7 bases in the middle.

Only a few counts were recorded for this clonotype. The genes are TRBV6-5 and TRBJ2-7; no clear D gene. Trimming took off 0 bases at V and 3 bases at J, with 12 bases between the two ends. Per germline, CDR1 MNHEY and CDR2 SVGAGI. There are 15 residues in the CDR3. The CDR3 nucleotides are TGTGCCAGCAGTTACTCGCTGGACGGCCACTACGAGCAGTACGTC. It translates to CASSYSLDGHYEQYV.

This clonotype appeared many times. The chain employs TRBV12-3 or TRBV12-4 and TRBJ2-2; 16 nucleotides line up with TRBD2. The CDR3 is 20 residues long. The V gene end was trimmed by 5 bases and the J gene end by 3 bases; junction bases not matched to a gene: 12. The CDR3 spells CASSHHGTSGGAGYTGELFF. The CDR3 DNA is TGTGCCAGCAGTCATCACGGGACTAGCGGGGGGGCCGGTTACACCGGGGAGCTGTTTTTT.

This clonotype has more than one count but fewer than ten. This chain joins TRBV20-1 and TRBJ2-3, with D perhaps matching TRBD1 (5 bases). From germline, CDR1 is DFQATT and CDR2 SNEGSKA (reference sequence). The ends were cut back, 5 bases at V and 2 bases at J, with 11 bases in the middle. The CDR3 sequence is 13 residues long. CDR3 bases: TGCAGTGCTGGGGCAGCCCCCACAGATACGCAGTATTTT. Its protein product is CSAGAAPTDTQYF.

The CDR3 bases are TGTGCCAGCAGCTTACAGGGCATGGGGTCACCCCTCCACTTT. Translation: CASSLQGMGSPLHF. The chain links TRBV25-1 to TRBJ1-6; the D gene is possibly TRBD1 (6 bases). Germline V lookup: CDR1 MGHDK, CDR2 SYGVNS. Deletions cut 6 bases from V and 10 bases from J, with 16 bases between. This CDR3 region has 14 residues.

The chain combines TRBV4-1 with TRBJ2-7; 10 nucleotides match TRBD1. Unmatched junction bases numbered 8, after V lost 2 bases and J lost 4 bases. Germline loops: CDR1 MGHRA, CDR2 YSYEKL. This CDR3 region has 16 residues. CDR3 sequence: CASSQQRQGAVYEQYF. DNA of the CDR3: TGCGCCAGCAGCCAACAACGACAGGGGGCTGTTTACGAGCAGTACTTC.

The J gene is TRBJ2-1, the V gene TRBV6-1; no clear D. Per the germline V gene, CDR1 is MNHNS and CDR2 is SASEGT. The CDR3 sequence is 14 residues long. V was shortened by 6 bases and J by 7 bases, with 16 bases between the two germline ends. The CDR3 region has the DNA TGTGCCAGCAGGGGTTTGGGCCCGAGGAATGAGCAGTTCTTC. This translates into CASRGLGPRNEQFF.

The rearrangement uses TRBV2 and TRBJ2-5, with D perhaps TRBD1 (7 bases). The CDR3 runs to 15 residues. CDR1 and CDR2 (germline): SNHLY, FYNNEI. V was clipped by 8 bases and J by 4 bases, with 20 bases between them. CDR3 residues: CASSAGQPGGETQYF. The CDR3 bases are TGTGCCAGCTCCGCGGGACAGCCCGGAGGAGAGACCCAGTACTTC.